The clone carrying this T cell receptor beta chain is categorized as medium-sized (0.01 to 0.1%). TCRdb recomputed calls from the 5' RACE reads with MiXCR, one row per CDR3 protein. The table has about 69,000 distinct CDR3 sequences, 3.5% to 6% seen once; the top ten hold 3% to 4%. This specimen comes from a study of early T cells in non-severe SARS-CoV-2 infection. Study-level background: Unpaired chains resulted from sequencing bulk RNA of unsorted whole blood.

The CDR3 contains 12 residues. Germline lookup yields CDR1 SEHNR and CDR2 FQNEAQ (reference sequence). Deletions cut 5 bases from V and 1 base from J, with 4 bases between. The receptor was isolated from an adult who was a healthcare worker with PCR-confirmed SARS-CoV-2 infection or an uninfected control (not recorded which). The donor label of this sample is uncertain. V and J are TRBV7-9 and TRBJ2-3, with D unresolved. The source was whole blood, collected at baseline. The CDR3 here is CASSRGTDTQYF. DNA of the CDR3: TGTGCCAGCAGCCGCGGCACAGATACGCAGTATTTT.